Listed below are T cell receptor beta chains from one sample, sequenced in a study of cytomegalovirus exposure and HLA in healthy donors. Produced via immunoSEQ multiplex PCR; TCRdb's table is partial and in-frame only. The data contain some 260,000 clones, about 90% of them seen just once; the ten biggest clones take up more than 10%. Sequencing was done on a sample of PBMCs. All receptors derive from a man aged 18 to 30 in good health and CMV-seropositive. Each CDR3 is given with its conserved first and last residue. The order of the fields is D gene, clone size, J gene, V gene, CDR3 protein, CDR3 DNA. A D gene is named only where the DNA matches it firmly. Clone size is not always given. Where it is, it says once, few, many or a class for expanded clones.

TRBD2 . TRBJ2-5 TRBV9 CASSTTSGETQYF TGTGCCAGCAGTACGACTAGCGGAGAGACCCAGTACTTC
. . TRBJ1-2 TRBV6-1 CASSVGFYGYTF TGTGCCAGCAGTGTGGGGTTCTATGGCTACACCTTC
. . TRBJ1-1 TRBV20-1 CSARDREGAFF TGCAGTGCTAGAGACAGGGAGGGAGCTTTCTTT
TRBD2 once TRBJ2-6 TRBV11-1 CASSPWEGSESSGANVLTF TGTGCCAGCAGCCCCTGGGAGGGGTCAGAAAGCTCTGGGGCCAACGTCCTGACTTTC
. . TRBJ2-7 TRBV5-1 CASSLAIGAGEQYF TGCGCCAGCAGCTTGGCCATCGGGGCCGGGGAGCAGTACTTC
. . TRBJ2-2 TRBV9 CASSPGIVGELFF TGTGCCAGCAGCCCGGGGATAGTCGGGGAGCTGTTTTTT
. . TRBJ1-1 TRBV27 CASSPVSNTEAFF TGTGCCAGCAGTCCCGTTTCAAACACTGAAGCTTTCTTT
TRBD2 . TRBJ2-7 TRBV27 CASSPGLAESSYEQYF TGTGCCAGCAGTCCGGGACTAGCGGAGAGCTCCTACGAGCAGTACTTC
. . TRBJ2-3 TRBV6-5 CASSLIVGADTQYF TGTGCCAGCAGTTTAATCGTGGGAGCAGATACGCAGTATTTT
TRBD2 . TRBJ2-3 TRBV7-9 CASSSDLPGLSTDTQYF TGTGCCAGCAGCAGTGATCTTCCGGGACTAAGCACAGATACGCAGTATTTT
. . TRBJ1-1 TRBV2 CASSEVANTEAFF TGTGCCAGCAGTGAAGTTGCGAACACTGAAGCTTTCTTT
. . TRBJ2-1 TRBV23-1 CASSLTDYRVSVEQFF TGCGCCAGCAGTCTAACCGACTACCGAGTTAGCGTTGAGCAGTTCTTC
. . TRBJ2-1 TRBV5-1 CASSLGGYNEQFF TGCGCCAGCAGCTTGGGGGGATACAATGAGCAGTTCTTC
. . TRBJ1-1 TRBV19 CASRQEGPNTEAFF TGTGCCAGTAGGCAGGAGGGCCCGAACACTGAAGCTTTCTTT
TRBD1 once TRBJ1-4 TRBV13 CASSQGQSRKLFF TGTGCCAGCAGCCAGGGACAGAGCAGAAAACTGTTTTTT
. . TRBJ1-2 TRBV30 CAWSVPDSSYGYTF TGTGCCTGGAGTGTCCCGGACTCTTCCTATGGCTACACCTTC
. . TRBJ2-2 TRBV11-3 CASSLYPNTGELFF TGTGCCAGCAGCTTGTACCCGAACACCGGGGAGCTGTTTTTT
. . TRBJ1-5 TRBV10-3 CAISVRDGNQPQHF TGTGCCATCAGTGTAAGGGACGGTAATCAGCCCCAGCATTTT
TRBD1 few TRBJ1-2 TRBV6-5 CASSYQQGAGYTF TGTGCCAGCAGCTATCAACAGGGGGCTGGCTACACCTTC
. few TRBJ1-2 TRBV15 CATSWRGVAMGGYTF TGTGCCACCAGCTGGCGAGGGGTAGCGATGGGGGGCTACACCTTC
. . TRBJ1-2 TRBV6-6 CASSIPNLGYTF TGTGCCAGCAGTATACCAAACTTAGGCTACACCTTC
TRBD2 . TRBJ2-3 TRBV11-3 CASSAYTSGSTDTQYF TGTGCCAGCAGCGCCTATACTAGCGGGAGCACAGATACGCAGTATTTT
. . TRBJ1-2 TRBV7-2 CASRRRDSYGYTF TGTGCCAGCAGGAGAAGGGATTCATATGGCTACACCTTC
TRBD1 . TRBJ1-1 TRBV7-2 CASRETGVNTEAFF TGTGCCAGCAGAGAAACAGGGGTAAACACTGAAGCTTTCTTT
. . TRBJ2-1 TRBV29-1 CSVFLGGASYNEQFF TGCAGCGTTTTCCTCGGGGGTGCAAGCTACAATGAGCAGTTCTTC
. . TRBJ2-3 TRBV15 CATSSQTDTQYF TGTGCCACCAGCAGTCAGACAGATACGCAGTATTTT
. . TRBJ2-7 TRBV28 CASSLISSYEQYF TGTGCCAGCAGTTTGATCAGCTCCTACGAGCAGTACTTC
TRBD2 . TRBJ2-3 TRBV9 CASSVGGGASTDTQYF TGTGCCAGCAGCGTAGGCGGGGGGGCCAGCACAGATACGCAGTATTTT
. . TRBJ1-4 TRBV7-2 CASSLQGNEKLFF TGTGCCAGCAGCTTACAAGGAAATGAAAAACTGTTTTTT
. . TRBJ1-1 TRBV2 CASSVGPMNTEAFF TGTGCCAGCAGTGTAGGTCCGATGAACACTGAAGCTTTCTTT
. . TRBJ2-4 TRBV18 CASSPGSGGLAKNIQYF TGTGCCAGCTCCCCAGGGTCCGGGGGACTAGCCAAAAACATTCAGTACTTC
. . TRBJ2-3 TRBV4-3 CASSQGSGDTQYF TGCGCCAGCAGCCAAGGCTCTGGAGATACGCAGTATTTT
TRBD2 . TRBJ2-7 TRBV10-1 CASSDSGRIHEQYF TGCGCCAGCAGCGACAGCGGGAGGATCCACGAGCAGTACTTC
. . TRBJ2-5 TRBV30 CAWRGGLETQYF TGTGCCTGGAGGGGGGGTCTGGAGACCCAGTACTTC
. . TRBJ2-7 TRBV13 CASSSLQGNYEQYF TGTGCCAGCAGCTCTTTACAGGGTAACTACGAGCAGTACTTC
TRBD2 . TRBJ2-3 TRBV30 CAWSPRLAKSTDTQYF TGTGCCTGGAGTCCTCGACTAGCGAAAAGCACAGATACGCAGTATTTT
. once TRBJ1-4 TRBV4-3 CASSQFPQVLGANEKLFF TGCGCCAGCAGCCAATTCCCCCAGGTTCTCGGGGCTAATGAAAAACTGTTTTTT
TRBD1 . TRBJ2-3 TRBV11-3 CASSFGQGAQDTQYF TGTGCCAGCAGCTTTGGACAGGGGGCACAAGATACGCAGTATTTT
. . TRBJ1-1 TRBV11-3 CASSLGGKMAEAFF TGTGCCAGCAGCTTAGGGGGGAAGATGGCTGAAGCTTTCTTT
TRBD2 . TRBJ2-3 TRBV5-1 CASSTGKTSGPDTQYF TGCGCCAGCAGCACCGGCAAGACTAGCGGGCCCGATACGCAGTATTTT
. . TRBJ1-1 TRBV6-5 CASSYSGAAMNTEAFF TGTGCCAGCAGTTACTCGGGGGCAGCTATGAACACTGAAGCTTTCTTT
. . TRBJ2-1 TRBV4-3 CASSQDGGYQQFF TGCGCCAGCAGCCAAGATGGTGGCTACCAACAGTTCTTC
TRBD1 . TRBJ2-3 TRBV6-5 CASSYSPGQGVDTQYF TGTGCCAGCAGTTACTCACCGGGACAGGGGGTAGATACGCAGTATTTT
. . TRBJ2-7 TRBV13 CASSRKAGTQVYEQYF TGTGCCAGCAGCCGGAAAGCCGGGACCCAAGTCTACGAGCAGTACTTC
. . TRBJ2-3 TRBV29-1 CSEKTVRDTQYF TGCAGCGAGAAGACGGTCAGAGATACGCAGTATTTT
. . TRBJ2-7 TRBV19 CASSVSTGSYEQYF TGTGCCAGTAGTGTATCGACAGGATCCTACGAGCAGTACTTC
. . TRBJ2-1 TRBV27 CASSSPPLERPYNEQFF TGTGCCAGCAGCTCCCCCCCCTTGGAGCGGCCCTACAATGAGCAGTTCTTC
. . TRBJ2-7 TRBV7-6 CASSLERGSYEQYF TGTGCCAGCAGCTTAGAACGCGGGTCCTACGAGCAGTACTTC
TRBD2 . TRBJ2-1 TRBV10-1 CASSDRSGRQYNEQFF TGCGCCAGCAGTGATAGAAGCGGGAGACAGTACAATGAGCAGTTCTTC
TRBD1 . TRBJ1-4 TRBV5-6 CASRGQGATNEKLFF TGTGCCAGCAGGGGACAGGGGGCAACTAATGAAAAACTGTTTTTT
. . TRBJ1-1 TRBV9 CASSVGVYRENTEAFF TGTGCCAGCAGCGTAGGGGTTTACAGGGAGAACACTGAAGCTTTCTTT
TRBD1 once TRBJ2-2 TRBV28 CASRPDRAGELFF TGTGCCAGCAGGCCAGACAGGGCCGGGGAGCTGTTTTTT
. . TRBJ2-7 TRBV6-5 CASSYSRGPTYEQYF TGTGCCAGCAGTTACTCGCGGGGACCAACCTACGAGCAGTACTTC
. . TRBJ1-2 TRBV7-8 CASSLGGEGYGYTF TGTGCCAGCAGCTTGGGGGGAGAGGGTTATGGCTACACCTTC
. . TRBJ1-5 TRBV30 CAWSAPGHSNQPQHF TGTGCCTGGAGTGCACCGGGACACAGCAATCAGCCCCAGCATTTT